Shown below are 29 T cell receptor beta chains from a single sample sequenced in a study of blood T cell repertoires in COVID-19. Using immunoSEQ multiplex PCR, the repertoire was profiled, and TCRdb retains in-frame clones only, with some absent. Seen here are about 170,000 clones, around 85% observed once, and the top ten hold approximately 3.3%. The sample was peripheral blood. These TCRs come from a human donor with acute or convalescent COVID-19. The donor label of this sample is uncertain.

This sequence joins TRBV30 and TRBJ1-2; 7 bases match TRBD1. Germline assignment: CDR1 GTSNPN and CDR2 SVGIG (reference sequence). J lost 7 bases, V lost 4 bases, and 12 bases had no gene match. The CDR3 is made up of 14 amino acids. The CDR3 nucleotides are TGTGCCTGGACTTACGACAGGGCCACGGGTGGCTACACCTTC. Its protein product is CAWTYDRATGGYTF.

The V call is TRBV25-1, the J call TRBJ2-1, with TRBD1 as a possible D gene (6 bases). The CDR3 runs 15 residues. The germline CDR1 and CDR2 sequences are MGHDK and SYGVNS. V was trimmed by 3 bases and J by 1 base, leaving 10 bases between them. CDR3: CASSDPGQSYNEQFF. CDR3 coding DNA: TGTGCCAGCAGTGACCCGGGACAATCCTACAATGAGCAGTTCTTC.

The chain employs TRBV19 and TRBJ1-6; D is ambiguous. CDR3 size: 15 residues. Germline CDR1 reads LNHDA; CDR2 reads SQIVND (reference sequence). V was cut by 3 bases and J by 7 bases, with 13 bases left in between. This CDR3 is CASSIEMGYNSPLHF. CDR3 nucleotide sequence: TGTGCCAGTAGTATTGAAATGGGCTACAATTCACCCCTCCACTTT.

The rearrangement uses TRBV5-6 and TRBJ2-3, with unresolved D. Germline CDR1 is SGHDT and CDR2 is YYEEEE. The CDR3 is 15 residues long. V lost 1 base and J 0 bases, leaving 9 bases between the germline ends. CDR3 nucleotides: TGTGCCAGCAGCTTGCGAGTCTCTAGCACAGATACGCAGTATTTT. Translation: CASSLRVSSTDTQYF. Full variable domain (outside the CDR3, taken from reference TRBV5-6 and TRBJ2-3): DAGVTQSPTHLIKTRGQQVTLRCSPKSGHDTVSWYQQALGQGPQFIFQYYEEEERQRGNFPDRFSGHQFPNYSSELNVNALLLGDSALYLCASSLRVSSTDTQYFGPGTRLTVL.

This chain connects TRBV2 to TRBJ2-5; D is perhaps TRBD2 (6 bases). Trimming stripped 8 bases from V and 3 bases from J, with 10 bases between. The CDR3 is 12 residues long. Germline V CDR1 and CDR2: SNHLY, FYNNEI. The CDR3 nucleotides read TGTGCCAGCTTGGGGGGAAAAGAGACCCAGTACTTC. Its protein is CASLGGKETQYF.

Points on this clone: One end of the junction is discordant with germline, which a read error may explain. The V and J genes are TRBV10-2 and TRBJ2-7; possibly TRBD1 for D (6 bases). Germline loops: CDR1 WSHSY, CDR2 SAAADI. This CDR3 is built from 14 residues. As DNA, the CDR3 is TGCGCCAGCGGTGAACAGGGTCGGGTCTACGAGCAGTACTTC. Its translation is CASGEQGRVYEQYF.

This chain connects TRBV6-2 or TRBV6-3 to TRBJ1-5; a possible D gene is TRBD1 (6 bases). Germline V gene data show CDR1 as MNHEY and CDR2 as SVGEGT. This CDR3 is built from 14 residues. Trimming pared 2 bases from V and 4 bases from J, leaving 9 bases between. The CDR3 nucleotides are TGTGCCAGCAGTTACCGGGACACTAATCAGCCCCAGCATTTT. Protein sequence: CASSYRDTNQPQHF.

The gene calls are TRBV2 and TRBJ2-6; D is perhaps TRBD2 (5 bases). The CDR3 is 14 amino acids. From germline, CDR1 is SNHLY and CDR2 FYNNEI. The germline V and J ends were trimmed by 4 bases and 3 bases, with 7 bases remaining between them. CDR3 DNA: TGTGCCAGCAGTGTCGGGGTTGGGGCCAACGTCCTGACTTTC. Its translation: CASSVGVGANVLTF. The whole variable domain, filled in from reference TRBV2 and TRBJ2-6, reads EPEVTQTPSHQVTQMGQEVILRCVPISNHLYFYWYRQILGQKVEFLVSFYNNEISEKSEIFDDQFSVERPDGSNFTLKIRSTKLEDSAMYFCASSVGVGANVLTFGAGSRLTVL.

This chain links TRBV24-1 with TRBJ2-1; 7 bases agree with TRBD1. The CDR3 loop spans 15 amino acids. Looked up from germline, CDR1 is KGHDR and CDR2 is SFDVKD. Trimming at V came to 3 bases and at J to 6 bases, leaving 7 bases not matched to a gene. The DNA for the CDR3 is TGTGCCACCAGTGATAGGGGGCAGGGATCCAATGAGCAGTTCTTC. Its protein is CATSDRGQGSNEQFF.

The V and J genes are TRBV5-4 and TRBJ2-1; 8 nucleotides match TRBD2. Germline assignment: CDR1 SGHNT and CDR2 YYREEE (reference sequence). The CDR3 consists of 13 residues. J gave up 6 bases and V 1 base, and 0 bases lay outside the gene matches. The CDR3 is CASSLRGGNEQFF. CDR3 DNA sequence: TGTGCCAGCAGCTTGCGGGGGGGCAATGAGCAGTTCTTC.

The chain is built from TRBV30 and TRBJ2-3; a possible D gene is TRBD2 (7 bases). Germline lookup yields CDR1 GTSNPN and CDR2 SVGIG (reference sequence). V gave up 0 bases and J gave up 0 bases, with 16 bases separating them. The CDR3 has 17 amino acids. DNA for the CDR3: TGTGCCTGGAGTGTTAGGGGGGGCCTGGTTAGCACAGATACGCAGTATTTT. This sequence encodes CAWSVRGGLVSTDTQYF.

The chain recombines TRBV18 with TRBJ1-5; 7 bases are a match to TRBD1. The germline gives CDR1 KGHSH, CDR2 LQKENI. The CDR3 loop spans 17 amino acids. The V and J ends lost 6 bases and 6 bases, in that order; junction bases with no gene match: 17. The CDR3 DNA reads TGTGCCAGCTCGCGCTCCATAACAGGGGCCCCGGGTCAGCCCCAGCATTTT. It is translated as CASSRSITGAPGQPQHF.

This chain uses TRBV5-6 with TRBJ1-4; weak D call: TRBD1 (6 bases). The CDR3 loop spans 14 amino acids. Germline CDR1 and CDR2: SGHDT and YYEEEE. The V gene lost 2 bases and the J gene lost 8 bases, with 13 bases spanning the gap. The CDR3 sequence: CASSFGRGEEKLFF. In nucleotides, the CDR3 is TGTGCCAGCAGCTTCGGCAGGGGAGAAGAAAAACTGTTTTTT.

The rearrangement links TRBV30 to TRBJ1-4; 9 bases map to TRBD1. The CDR3 is made up of 15 amino acids. Germline V gene sequence: CDR1 GTSNPN, CDR2 SVGIG (reference sequence). The CDR3 coding sequence is TGTGCTTTGCGTTTGTGGGGACAGGGTAGTGAAAAACTGTTTTTT. Its protein is CALRLWGQGSEKLFF.

This sequence joins TRBV2 and TRBJ1-2; the D gene is possibly TRBD1 (5 bases). The germline V gene encodes CDR1 SNHLY and CDR2 FYNNEI. The CDR3 loop spans 14 amino acids. Trimming cost V 8 bases and J 4 bases, with 17 bases left between them. CDR3 residues: CASLGGGLGYGYTF. The CDR3 DNA sequence: TGTGCCAGCCTTGGGGGAGGGTTGGGCTATGGCTACACCTTC.

The chain joins TRBV10-3 to TRBJ2-7; D is uncertain. Per the germline V gene, CDR1 is ENHRY and CDR2 is SYGVKD. This CDR3 region has 13 residues. The V end lost 3 bases, the J end lost 5 bases, and 11 bases lay between the germline ends. CDR3 loop: CAISDHPRDEQYF. In nucleotides, the CDR3 is TGTGCCATCAGTGACCATCCTCGGGACGAGCAGTACTTC.

This clone was found a few times. The gene calls are TRBV5-4 and TRBJ1-6; tentative D call: TRBD1 (6 bases). The CDR3 contains 15 residues. The V and J ends lost 4 bases and 8 bases respectively, with 16 bases between them. Germline assignment: CDR1 SGHNT and CDR2 YYREEE (reference sequence). The CDR3 bases are TGTGCCAGCAGCGCGCAGGGGTCTTTGGATTCACCCCTCCACTTT. Translated, it gives CASSAQGSLDSPLHF.

The chain is built from TRBV19 and TRBJ2-2; 13 nucleotides align to TRBD2. With 8 bases clipped from V and 0 bases from J, the junction kept 6 bases outside the gene matches. Per the germline V gene, CDR1 is LNHDA and CDR2 is SQIVND (reference sequence). CDR3 length equals 17 residues. The CDR3 DNA reads TGTGCCAGTCAACGGACTAGCGGGGGTTCGAACACCGGGGAGCTGTTTTTT. Residues: CASQRTSGGSNTGELFF.

The V call is TRBV7-3, the J call TRBJ2-1, with D possibly matching TRBD2 (5 bases). Between the trimmed V and J ends, which lost 4 bases and 6 bases, there was a span of 10 bases. The CDR3 has 13 residues. Germline CDR1 and CDR2: SGHTA and FQGTGA. The CDR3 nucleotides read TGTGCCAGCAGCTCCGGGGTAGGCAATGAGCAGTTCTTC. This gives the protein CASSSGVGNEQFF.

This rearrangement joins TRBV5-8 to TRBJ1-4, with TRBD1 identical over 7 bases. CDR1 SGHTS and CDR2 YDEGEE come from the germline V gene. This CDR3 is built from 16 residues. V lost 0 bases to trimming and J lost 0 bases; unmatched junction nucleotides: 2. The CDR3 spells CASSLGTGATNEKLFF. CDR3 DNA sequence: TGTGCCAGCAGCTTGGGGACAGGTGCAACTAATGAAAAACTGTTTTTT.

The gene calls are TRBV5-4 and TRBJ2-5; a weak D match, TRBD2 (6 bases). V lost 0 bases and J 5 bases, leaving 14 bases between the germline ends. The CDR3 extends over 15 amino acids. Germline loops: CDR1 SGHNT, CDR2 YYREEE (reference sequence). The CDR3 nucleotides are TGTGCCAGCAGCTTGGAGGAGGGGAGGCTGGAGACCCAGTACTTC. Encoded protein: CASSLEEGRLETQYF. The full variable domain, its missing parts supplied by reference TRBV5-4 and TRBJ2-5, is ETGVTQSPTHLIKTRGQQVTLRCSSQSGHNTVSWYQQALGQGPQFIFQYYREEENGRGNFPPRFSGLQFPNYSSELNVNALELDDSALYLCASSLEEGRLETQYFGPGTRLLVL.

This clone occurred a few times. This sequence joins TRBV11-2 and TRBJ1-2; D not certain. The V gene lost 2 bases and the J gene lost 1 base, with 17 bases spanning the gap. Per germline, CDR1 SGHAT and CDR2 FQNNGV. The CDR3 has 17 residues. CDR3 region: CASSLLGFAPGNYGYTF. For the CDR3, the DNA is TGTGCCAGCAGCTTACTGGGTTTTGCTCCGGGTAACTATGGCTACACCTTC.

The chain joins TRBV18 to TRBJ2-7; possibly TRBD2 for D (6 bases). The V and J ends lost 3 bases and 2 bases respectively, with 11 bases between them. This CDR3 spans 14 amino acids. The germline V gene encodes CDR1 KGHSH and CDR2 LQKENI. The CDR3 DNA reads as TGTGCCAGCTCACCCTCATCGGGGGCCTACGAGCAGTACTTC. Translating gives CASSPSSGAYEQYF. Drawing the rest from reference TRBV18 and TRBJ2-7, the complete variable domain is NAGVMQNPRHLVRRRGQEARLRCSPMKGHSHVYWYRQLPEEGLKFMVYLQKENIIDESGMPKERFSAEFPKEGPSILRIQQVVRGDSAAYFCASSPSSGAYEQYFGPGTRLTVT.

This chain joins TRBV12-5 and TRBJ1-5, with TRBD1 matching 9 bases. Germline values: CDR1 LGHNT, CDR2 FRNRAP. V lost 3 bases and J lost 6; bases outside the gene matches: 18. This CDR3 has 19 amino acids. CDR3 amino acids: CASGFLSYRGRLLGQPQHF. CDR3 coding DNA: TGTGCTAGTGGTTTCCTTTCCTACAGGGGGCGTCTTCTGGGTCAGCCCCAGCATTTT.

V and J are TRBV5-1 and TRBJ2-1; no firm D call. Trimming took off 1 base at V and 0 bases at J, with 8 bases between the two ends. There are 15 residues in the CDR3. Germline V gene lookup returns CDR1 SGHRS and CDR2 YFSETQ. The CDR3 sequence is CASSLWSGSYNEQFF. CDR3 bases: TGCGCCAGCAGCTTGTGGTCAGGCTCCTACAATGAGCAGTTCTTC. The variable domain in full, completed from reference TRBV5-1 and TRBJ2-1, reads KAGVTQTPRYLIKTRGQQVTLSCSPISGHRSVSWYQQTPGQGLQFLFEYFSETQRNKGNFPGRFSGRQFSNSRSEMNVSTLELGDSALYLCASSLWSGSYNEQFFGPGTRLTVL.

CDR3 sequence: CASSLGGTSGIQETQYF. In nucleotides, the CDR3 is TGCGCCAGCAGCTTGGGAGGGACTAGCGGAATCCAAGAGACCCAGTACTTC. The chain combines TRBV5-1 with TRBJ2-5, with 11 bases aligning to TRBD2. Trimming cost V 0 bases and J 1 base; bases outside gene matches: 5. This CDR3 spans 17 amino acids. Germline values: CDR1 SGHRS, CDR2 YFSETQ.

This chain uses TRBV12-5 with TRBJ1-4, with no clear D. Germline V lookup: CDR1 LGHNT, CDR2 FRNRAP. The CDR3 has 14 amino acids. V was pared by 1 base and J by 4 bases, with 7 bases between. This CDR3 is CASGLESFNEKLFF. For the CDR3, the DNA is TGTGCTAGTGGTTTGGAATCTTTTAATGAAAAACTGTTTTTT.

This chain joins TRBV4-2 and TRBJ1-1; D unclear. V was shortened by 1 base and J by 0 bases, with 9 bases between the two germline ends. The CDR3 has 15 residues. Germline V CDR1 and CDR2: LGHNA, YNFKEQ. CDR3 nucleotide sequence: TGTGCCAGCAGCCAAGGTCCGGCGGTGAACACTGAAGCTTTCTTT. Protein: CASSQGPAVNTEAFF.

The rearrangement links TRBV19 to TRBJ2-2, with TRBD2 matching 8 bases. V shed 6 bases and J 0 bases; nucleotides not matched to a gene: 3. The CDR3 is made up of 15 amino acids. From germline, CDR1 is LNHDA and CDR2 SQIVND (reference sequence). The CDR3 sequence: CASRNSGTNTGELFF. CDR3 in DNA: TGTGCCAGTAGGAATAGCGGGACGAACACCGGGGAGCTGTTTTTT.